A single sample gave rise to the 4 T cell receptor beta chains below, sequenced in a study of blood T cells in healthy people across ages. The use of a sample-barcoded 5' primer and a J-beta primer mix characterized a second PCR of roughly 6 to 11 cycles. Each CDR3 protein is one row after TCRdb ran MiXCR on the 5' RACE reads. Of approximately 600,000 distinct CDR3 sequences listed, about 54% are singletons. Sequencing was performed on blood. These receptors came from a man aged 60-69 years in good health.

The table lists this clonotype with a count of one. The chain recombines TRBV18 with TRBJ1-1, with D hard to call. This CDR3 is 14 amino acids long. Looked up from germline, CDR1 is KGHSH and CDR2 is LQKENI. Trimming cost V 2 bases and J 5 bases, with 12 bases left between them. The CDR3 region has the DNA TGTGCCAGCTCACCATCCGCCGGGGAAACTGAAGCTTTCTTT. Translated: CASSPSAGETEAFF.

V gene TRBV7-9 combines with J gene TRBJ2-3; D perhaps matches TRBD2 (6 bases). V was clipped by 1 base and J by 3 bases, with 14 bases between them. In germline, CDR1 is SEHNR, CDR2 FQNEAQ (reference sequence). The CDR3 covers 16 residues. CDR3 sequence reads: CASSLETSPGTDTQYF. Written as DNA, the CDR3 is TGTGCCAGCAGCTTAGAAACTAGCCCCGGTACAGATACGCAGTATTTT.

As to this clonotype: The junction does not match germline at one end; this may be a read error. The rearrangement links TRBV7-9 to TRBJ2-3; D perhaps matches TRBD1 (5 bases). The germline CDR1 and CDR2 sequences are SEHNR and FQNEAQ (reference sequence). The CDR3 totals 14 residues. The CDR3 region is CARSLPRGPDTQYF. The CDR3 coding sequence is TGTGCCCGCAGCTTACCTAGGGGCCCAGATACGCAGTATTTT.

This clonotype came up a few times. The chain links TRBV6-6 to TRBJ1-4; unclear D gene. V lost 3 bases and J lost 8, with 10 bases in between. The germline V gene has CDR1 MNHNY and CDR2 SVGAGI (reference sequence). CDR3 length: 13 amino acids. The CDR3 DNA follows: TGTGCCAGCAGTTATGGGCGCCGGGAAAAACTGTTTTTT. Amino acid sequence: CASSYGRREKLFF.